The 17 T cell receptor beta chains reported below all come from one sample, sequenced in a study of T-cell reconstitution after alpha-beta-depleted transplantation in children. TCRbeta library preparation incorporated unique molecular identifiers. TCRdb independently ran MiXCR on the PCR reads; one entry per CDR3 protein. Here the sample spans some 840,000 distinct CDR3 sequences, roughly 15% being singletons. Specimen: PBMCs, mostly from graft donor cells, collected 360 days after TCRalphabeta/CD19-depleted stem cell transplant. The source of these receptors is a male patient younger than 18 who had a stem cell transplant for acute lymphoblastic leukemia, so the T cells may come from the graft donor.

This clonotype was recorded many times. The chain carries TRBV29-1 and TRBJ2-7, with 10 bases matching TRBD2. This CDR3 has 15 amino acids. The ends lost 0 bases at V and 6 bases at J; junction bases unmatched: 8. CDR1 is SQVTM and CDR2 is ANQGSEA in the germline V gene. The CDR3 sequence: CSVEDTSGIGGEQYF. As DNA, the CDR3 is TGCAGCGTTGAAGATACTAGCGGGATCGGGGGCGAGCAGTACTTC.

The J gene is TRBJ2-1, the V gene TRBV12-3 or TRBV12-4, with 13 bases aligning to TRBD2. The CDR3 covers 16 residues. Germline trimming cut 4 bases from V and 6 bases from J; bases unmatched to any gene: 6. The CDR3 is CASSSPGLAGFNEQFF. As DNA, the CDR3 is TGTGCCAGCAGTTCCCCGGGACTAGCGGGATTCAATGAGCAGTTCTTC.

The chain links TRBV11-2 to TRBJ1-4, with D possibly TRBD1 on 6 matching bases. Trimming stripped 5 bases from V and 10 bases from J, with 23 bases between. The CDR3 consists of 16 residues. Germline V gene sequence: CDR1 SGHAT, CDR2 FQNNGV. CDR3 coding DNA: TGTGCCAGCAGCCCGGGGGGGGCGGAAGTTCGTGTAAAACTGTTTTTT. Translating it yields CASSPGGAEVRVKLFF.

The chain uses TRBV6-5 and TRBJ1-2; maybe TRBD1 (5 bases). The CDR3 covers 15 residues. The V and J ends lost 2 bases and 4 bases respectively, with 14 bases between them. Germline V lookup: CDR1 MNHEY, CDR2 SVGAGI. CDR3 DNA sequence: TGTGCCAGCAGTTACGGGCAGGGTGACGCCTATGGCTACACCTTC. Amino acid sequence: CASSYGQGDAYGYTF.

This clonotype was counted only a few times. The chain combines TRBV23-1 with TRBJ2-2, with no clear D. TRBV23-1 is assigned to the ORF class and has an uncertain function. The CDR3 is made up of 16 amino acids. The V end was cut by 2 bases, the J end by 4 bases, with 14 bases between. CDR3 region: CASSQILQRRTGELFF. The CDR3 coding sequence is TGCGCCAGCAGTCAAATCCTGCAAAGGCGCACCGGGGAGCTGTTTTTT.

This clonotype was seen only a few times. Here the CDR3 DNA reads TGTGCCAGCAGCCAGCTCGCCGGGGAGCTGTTTTTT. Encoded protein: CASSQLAGELFF. V and J are TRBV3-1 and TRBJ2-2, with D unresolved. The CDR3 runs to 12 residues. Germline CDR1 is LGHDT and CDR2 is YNNKEL (reference sequence). Trimming removed 3 bases from V and 6 bases from J, with 5 bases in between. The full variable domain, in which reference TRBV3-1 and TRBJ2-2 provide the parts outside the CDR3, is DTAVSQTPKYLVTQMGNDKSIKCEQNLGHDTMYWYKQDSKKFLKIMFSYNNKELIINETVPNRFSPKSPDKAHLNLHINSLELGDSAVYFCASSQLAGELFFGEGSRLTVL.

The chain is built from TRBV6-5 and TRBJ2-7, with D unresolved. The CDR3 sequence is 18 residues long. V was shortened by 1 base and J by 0 bases, with 19 bases between the two germline ends. Germline assignment: CDR1 MNHEY and CDR2 SVGAGI. The DNA for the CDR3 is TGTGCCAGCAGTTACTACGATCCAGGCAATACATTCTCCTACGAGCAGTACTTC. This gives the protein CASSYYDPGNTFSYEQYF.

A few counts support this clonotype. The gene calls are TRBV4-1 and TRBJ2-1; 7 bases are shared with TRBD2. The J segment lost 7 bases and the V segment lost 0 bases, leaving 9 bases of the junction unmatched. Germline V gene lookup returns CDR1 MGHRA and CDR2 YSYEKL. This CDR3 region has 16 residues. The CDR3 nucleotides are TGCGCCAGCAGCCAAGATCGGGCGGGAGCCCTTAATGAGCAGTTCTTC. It specifies CASSQDRAGALNEQFF.

The chain has TRBV11-1 and TRBJ2-1, with D possibly matching TRBD1 (5 bases). V gave up 1 base and J gave up 5 bases, with 12 bases separating them. CDR1 SGHAT and CDR2 FQDESV come from the germline V gene (reference sequence). This CDR3 spans 15 amino acids. CDR3 in DNA: TGTGCCAGCAGCTTAGAAGGGGTCGGAAACAATGAGCAGTTCTTC. Protein sequence: CASSLEGVGNNEQFF. Full variable domain (rest looked up from reference TRBV11-1 and TRBJ2-1): EAEVAQSPRYKITEKSQAVAFWCDPISGHATLYWYRQILGQGPELLVQFQDESVVDDSQLPKDRFSAERLKGVDSTLKIQPAELGDSAMYLCASSLEGVGNNEQFFGPGTRLTVL.

The chain is built from TRBV2 and TRBJ2-3; perhaps TRBD2 as D (6 bases). The V gene's germline CDR1 is SNHLY and CDR2 FYNNEI. The germline V and J ends were trimmed by 3 bases and 7 bases, with 11 bases remaining between them. The CDR3 length is 13 residues. The CDR3, as DNA: TGTGCCAGCAGTGAGGGTAGCGGTAATACGCAGTATTTT. The encoded protein is CASSEGSGNTQYF.

CDR3 bases: TGTGCCAGCAGCCAAGAGGTGTTAGCGAATGAGCAGTTCTTC. It translates to CASSQEVLANEQFF. The rearrangement joins TRBV4-2 to TRBJ2-1; D might be TRBD2 (5 bases). The germline V gene has CDR1 LGHNA and CDR2 YNFKEQ. There are 14 residues in the CDR3. Trimming shortened V by 0 bases and J by 7 bases, and 10 bases separated the two germline ends.

This clonotype was recorded a few times. The chain links TRBV7-6 to TRBJ2-7, with TRBD2 matching 7 bases. This CDR3 is built from 16 residues. Trimming at V came to 1 base and at J to 4 bases, leaving 10 bases not matched to a gene. CDR1 is SGHVS, CDR2 FNYEAQ, per germline. Written as DNA, the CDR3 is TGTGCCAGCAGCTTAGGGAGCGGGAATATCCTATACGAGCAGTACTTC. Translated, it gives CASSLGSGNILYEQYF.

This chain's CDR3 is CASSQRTPYEQYF. CDR3 bases: TGTGCCAGCAGCCAAAGGACACCGTACGAGCAGTACTTC. The gene calls are TRBV3-1 and TRBJ2-7, with D possibly being TRBD1 (5 bases). V shed 2 bases and J shed 4 bases, with 9 bases lying between them. This CDR3 has 13 residues. CDR1 LGHDT and CDR2 YNNKEL come from the germline V gene (reference sequence).

This clonotype appeared a few times. The CDR3 here is CASSLGLRLNNEQFF. The CDR3, as DNA: TGTGCCAGCAGCTTAGGCCTTAGGCTGAATAATGAGCAGTTCTTC. This chain uses TRBV13 with TRBJ2-1; D unresolved. The germline V gene has CDR1 PRHDT and CDR2 FYEKMQ (reference sequence). V lost 0 bases and J 7 bases, leaving 13 bases between the germline ends. CDR3 length: 15 amino acids.

This clonotype turned up a few times. The V call is TRBV5-6, the J call TRBJ2-1, with D uncertain. The CDR3 loop spans 14 amino acids. Germline CDR1 SGHDT, CDR2 YYEEEE. Trimming cost V 4 bases and J 13 bases, with 21 bases left between them. The CDR3 region has the DNA TGTGCCAGCAGCCCCCCCCAACATCGGCCGGCACAGTTCTTC. Translated: CASSPPQHRPAQFF.

This clonotype was counted a few times. The rearrangement joins TRBV7-6 to TRBJ1-6, with TRBD1 matching over 9 bases. There are 14 residues in the CDR3. Unmatched junction bases numbered 5, after V lost 5 bases and J lost 9 bases. Per the germline V gene, CDR1 is SGHVS and CDR2 is FNYEAQ. CDR3 nucleotides: TGTGCCAGCAGCATGGACAGGGGTGTTTCACCCCTCCACTTT. Translated, it gives CASSMDRGVSPLHF.

The V call is TRBV18, the J call TRBJ1-1, with TRBD1 matching 9 bases. Looked up from germline, CDR1 is KGHSH and CDR2 is LQKENI. Trimming cost V 5 bases and J 7 bases; bases outside gene matches: 5. The CDR3 consists of 13 residues. CDR3 loop: CASSEQGANEAFF. CDR3 DNA sequence: TGTGCCAGCTCAGAACAGGGGGCGAATGAAGCTTTCTTT.